This T cell receptor beta chain came from a study of blood T cell repertoires in COVID-19. Produced via immunoSEQ multiplex PCR; TCRdb's table is partial and in-frame only. Among around 140,000 clones, about nine tenths were seen once, and the ten largest hold around 10%. CDR3 length equals 15 residues. Unmatched junction bases numbered 8, after V lost 6 bases and J lost 8 bases. Per the germline V gene, CDR1 is SEHNR and CDR2 is FQNEAQ (reference sequence). Seattle cases were enrolled at active infection and followed longitudinally. The chain is built from TRBV7-9 and TRBJ2-3; 13 bases are shared with TRBD2. This sequence originates from a woman in her 70s with COVID-19, enrolled during active disease. The sample comprised peripheral blood. The CDR3 DNA reads as TGTGCCAGCAGTCTACTAGCGGGGGGGCCTAGTACGCAGTATTTT. This gives the protein CASSLLAGGPSTQYF.